The 6 T cell receptor beta chains given below trace back to one sample, sequenced in a study of human T cells and chemical hapten exposure (dated by TCRdb to 2020 to 2022). The sample's time point label is to be understood as: pre-sensitization, week 0. This sample's treatment or condition label indicates: therapeutic diphenylcyclopropenone sensitization with weekly scalp DPC. Preparation of the library involved RACE. TCRdb lists the instrument as NextSeq 500. The public sequencing data were trimmed at Q25 with fastp and processed into clonotypes with MiXCR by TCRdb, which kept only in-frame beta chains. Under each unique CDR3 protein, matching rows form one entry showing the most common genes and DNA. Within this sample are about 98,000 distinct CDR3 sequences, with roughly a tenth of them counted one time only. The ten largest make up more than 2.5% of the sample. The sequencing used whole blood, collected in connection with sensitization to the hapten diphenylcyclopropenone (DPC). The receptors come from a woman aged 60 to 75 with alopecia areata. Some clones in this sample may be carry-over from other donors' samples.

This clonotype was seen repeatedly, ten times or more. The V gene is TRBV3-1, the J gene TRBJ1-4, with D perhaps matching TRBD1 (6 bases). The V gene lost 4 bases and the J gene lost 8 bases, with 14 bases spanning the gap. This CDR3 comprises 14 residues. The germline V gene has CDR1 LGHDT and CDR2 YNNKEL (reference sequence). The CDR3 reads CASSRAGVDEKLFF. In DNA, the CDR3 is TGTGCCAGCAGCCGGGCAGGGGTCGACGAAAAACTGTTTTTT.

This clonotype has a handful of counts. The chain couples TRBV20-1 to TRBJ2-1; 12 bases are shared with TRBD2. The ends lost 3 bases at V and 6 bases at J; junction bases unmatched: 6. The CDR3 is 15 residues long. Per germline, CDR1 DFQATT and CDR2 SNEGSKA (reference sequence). The CDR3, as DNA: TGCAGTGCTAGCCCCCCTAGCGGGGGGGCCAATGAGCAGTTCTTC. Its translation: CSASPPSGGANEQFF.

This clonotype showed up many times. The CDR3 protein is CASSRAGGRPDTQYF. The DNA for the CDR3 is TGTGCCAGCAGTCGGGCGGGGGGGCGTCCAGATACGCAGTATTTT. V and J are TRBV5-4 and TRBJ2-3, with TRBD2 identical over 9 bases. The CDR3 runs to 15 residues. After removal of 5 bases from V and 4 bases from J, the junction contained 8 bases not matched to a gene. Looked up from germline, CDR1 is SGHNT and CDR2 is YYREEE (reference sequence). The full variable domain, rest sourced from reference TRBV5-4 and TRBJ2-3, is ETGVTQSPTHLIKTRGQQVTLRCSSQSGHNTVSWYQQALGQGPQFIFQYYREEENGRGNFPPRFSGLQFPNYSSELNVNALELDDSALYLCASSRAGGRPDTQYFGPGTRLTVL.

This clonotype was found many times. The chain links TRBV6-2 or TRBV6-3 to TRBJ2-1; 9 bases match TRBD2. The V gene's germline CDR1 is MNHEY and CDR2 SVGEGT. Germline trimming cut 7 bases from V and 2 bases from J; bases unmatched to any gene: 6. The CDR3 is 15 amino acids. For the CDR3, the DNA is TGTGCCAGCATTGAAGCGGGGGGCACCTACAATGAGCAGTTCTTC. This sequence encodes CASIEAGGTYNEQFF.

J is TRBJ1-2 and V is TRBV29-1; D is unclear. Looked up from germline, CDR1 is SQVTM and CDR2 is ANQGSEA. The V gene lost 4 bases and the J gene lost 5 bases, with 8 bases spanning the gap. CDR3 length equals 11 residues. Written as DNA, the CDR3 is TGCAGCGTTGCCACAGCTTATGGCTACACCTTC. It yields the protein CSVATAYGYTF.

This clonotype was seen at least ten times. The chain couples TRBV20-1 to TRBJ1-2, with D tentatively TRBD1 (5 bases). V dropped 0 bases and J dropped 7 bases, with 18 bases sitting between them. CDR1 DFQATT and CDR2 SNEGSKA come from the germline V gene (reference sequence). The CDR3 is 15 residues long. CDR3 loop: CSARDPRGSPGGYTF. Here the CDR3 DNA reads TGCAGTGCTAGAGATCCTCGGGGGTCCCCAGGTGGCTACACCTTC.